Each of the 13 T cell receptor beta chains below was sequenced from the same sample in a study of blood T cell repertoires in COVID-19. The assay was immunoSEQ multiplex PCR, and TCRdb's table has in-frame clones only and misses some. The repertoire holds fewer than 50,000 clones, with 90% to 95% as singletons. The sample was peripheral blood. All receptors derive from a man aged 50-60 years with COVID-19, enrolled during active disease.

The chain uses TRBV5-6 and TRBJ1-5; 7 nucleotides match TRBD1. The germline CDR1 and CDR2 sequences are SGHDT and YYEEEE. The CDR3 runs 18 residues. The V and J ends lost 0 bases and 1 base, in that order; junction bases with no gene match: 10. The CDR3 here is CASSLGTGPGGSNQPQHF. Here the CDR3 DNA reads TGTGCCAGCAGCTTGGGGACAGGCCCCGGCGGGAGCAATCAGCCCCAGCATTTT.

The chain couples TRBV5-1 to TRBJ2-7; TRBD1 matches 7 bases. V shed 1 base and J 2 bases; nucleotides not matched to a gene: 6. The CDR3 has 15 residues. Germline assignment: CDR1 SGHRS and CDR2 YFSETQ. CDR3 protein: CASSLSGTDTYEQYF. The DNA of the CDR3 is TGCGCCAGCAGCTTGTCCGGGACAGATACCTACGAGCAGTACTTC.

The genes are TRBV19 and TRBJ1-3, with a tentative D call TRBD1 (5 bases). Germline CDR1 reads LNHDA; CDR2 reads SQIVND (reference sequence). Trimming removed 1 base from V and 0 bases from J, with 7 bases in between. The CDR3 sequence is 15 residues long. Here the CDR3 DNA reads TGTGCCAGTAGTATAGGACAGAGCTCTGGAAACACCATATATTTT. Its protein is CASSIGQSSGNTIYF.

The gene calls are TRBV30 and TRBJ1-2; D possibly corresponds to TRBD1 (6 bases). Germline CDR1 reads GTSNPN; CDR2 reads SVGIG (reference sequence). Trimming stripped 4 bases from V and 7 bases from J, with 16 bases between. The CDR3 sequence is 13 residues long. CDR3 nucleotide sequence: TGTGCCTGGATGGGGGCGCCAGGGTCTGGCTACACCTTC. It translates to CAWMGAPGSGYTF. The variable domain in full, with the rest retrieved from reference TRBV30 and TRBJ1-2, is SQTIHQWPATLVQPVGSPLSLECTVEGTSNPNLYWYRQAAGRGLQLLFYSVGIGQISSEVPQNLSASRPQDRQFILSSKKLLLSDSGFYLCAWMGAPGSGYTFGSGTRLTVV.

The chain has TRBV4-3 and TRBJ2-1; maybe TRBD2 (6 bases). This CDR3 is 16 amino acids long. The ends were cut back, 3 bases at V and 0 bases at J, with 12 bases in the middle. The germline V gene has CDR1 LGHNA and CDR2 YSLEER. CDR3 coding DNA: TGCGCCAGCAGCCATCCATCCGGGAGCTCCTACAATGAGCAGTTCTTC. It is translated as CASSHPSGSSYNEQFF.

The V call is TRBV3-1 (or the pseudogene TRBV3-2), the J call TRBJ2-1, with TRBD2 identical over 10 bases. Germline CDR1 reads LGHDT; CDR2 reads YNNKEL (reference sequence). Trimming removed 5 bases from V and 4 bases from J; junction bases left unmatched: 5. This CDR3 is built from 15 residues. The CDR3: CASSLELAGYNEQFF. CDR3 DNA: TGTGCCAGCAGCTTAGAACTAGCGGGGTACAATGAGCAGTTCTTC.

V gene TRBV12-3 or TRBV12-4 combines with J gene TRBJ1-5; D not resolved. The V gene lost 7 bases and the J gene lost 6 bases, with 10 bases spanning the gap. The CDR3 consists of 12 residues. DNA of the CDR3: TGTGCCAGCACTATGGGAGTTCAGCCCCAGCATTTT. The encoded protein is CASTMGVQPQHF.

In this sample, this clone turned up a few times. The genes are TRBV4-1 and TRBJ2-7; D is possibly TRBD2 (7 bases). V lost 0 bases and J 2 bases, leaving 11 bases between the germline ends. The germline V gene has CDR1 MGHRA and CDR2 YSYEKL. The CDR3 totals 15 residues. The CDR3 nucleotides are TGCGCCAGCAGCCAAGAAGGGGGGGAAGCCTACGAGCAGTACTTC. It yields the protein CASSQEGGEAYEQYF.

This rearrangement joins TRBV5-4 to TRBJ2-1; TRBD2 matches 9 bases. The CDR3 covers 14 residues. Germline V gene sequence: CDR1 SGHNT, CDR2 YYREEE (reference sequence). Unmatched junction bases numbered 7, after V lost 5 bases and J lost 7 bases. CDR3 sequence (DNA): TGTGCCAGCAGTAAACTAGCGGGCGGTAATGAGCAGTTCTTC. Translation gives CASSKLAGGNEQFF.

The genes are TRBV9 and TRBJ2-1; TRBD2 might be the D (6 bases). CDR1 SGDLS and CDR2 YYNGEE come from the germline V gene. Deletions cut 3 bases from V and 5 bases from J, with 18 bases between. This CDR3 has 16 residues. The CDR3 spells CASSAPSGDSNNEQFF. CDR3 nucleotide sequence: TGTGCCAGCAGCGCCCCGTCGGGGGATTCCAACAATGAGCAGTTCTTC.

This chain links TRBV5-1 with TRBJ1-1; tentative D call: TRBD1 (6 bases). The germline gives CDR1 SGHRS, CDR2 YFSETQ. The length of the CDR3 is 18 residues. V shed 4 bases and J shed 0 bases, with 22 bases lying between them. CDR3 residues: CASSATGTEYNMNTEAFF. As DNA, the CDR3 is TGCGCCAGCAGCGCAACAGGGACCGAGTATAACATGAACACTGAAGCTTTCTTT. Looking up the rest from reference TRBV5-1 and TRBJ1-1 gives the full variable domain: KAGVTQTPRYLIKTRGQQVTLSCSPISGHRSVSWYQQTPGQGLQFLFEYFSETQRNKGNFPGRFSGRQFSNSRSEMNVSTLELGDSALYLCASSATGTEYNMNTEAFFGQGTRLTVV.

With regard to this clone: A read error may produce the germline difference seen at one junction end. The chain joins TRBV24-1 to TRBJ2-5; a weak D match, TRBD2 (7 bases). CDR1 is KGHDR, CDR2 SFDVKD, per germline. The CDR3 has 12 residues. CDR3 DNA sequence: TGCTTAAATCCCGGGGGGCTGGAGACCCAGTACTTC. Its translation: CLNPGGLETQYF.

This clone occurred once. V and J are TRBV28 and TRBJ2-3; the D is unclear. Germline values: CDR1 MDHEN, CDR2 SYDVKM. This CDR3 contains 13 residues. V gave up 2 bases and J gave up 4 bases, with 7 bases separating them. The chain's CDR3 is CASSLKSPDTQYF. For the CDR3, the DNA is TGTGCCAGCAGTTTAAAGAGCCCAGATACGCAGTATTTT. Variable domain in full (rest from reference TRBV28 and TRBJ2-3): DVKVTQSSRYLVKRTGEKVFLECVQDMDHENMFWYRQDPGLGLRLIYFSYDVKMKEKGDIPEGYSVSREKKERFSLILESASTNQTSMYLCASSLKSPDTQYFGPGTRLTVL.